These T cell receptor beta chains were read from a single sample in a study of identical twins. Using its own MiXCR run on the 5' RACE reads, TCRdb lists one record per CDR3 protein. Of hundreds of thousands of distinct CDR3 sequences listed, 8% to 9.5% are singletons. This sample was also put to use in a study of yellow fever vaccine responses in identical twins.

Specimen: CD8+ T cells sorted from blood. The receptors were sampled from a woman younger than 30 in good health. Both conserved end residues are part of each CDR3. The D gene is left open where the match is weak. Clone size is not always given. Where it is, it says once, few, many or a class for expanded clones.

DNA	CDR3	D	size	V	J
TGTGCCATCTTCACCGGGGGCACAGATACGCAGTATTTT	CAIFTGGTDTQYF	.	.	TRBV10-3	TRBJ2-3
TGTGCCAGCAGCCCGACCGGGACTAGCCACTGGGTTCCCACAGATACGCAGTATTTT	CASSPTGTSHWVPTDTQYF	TRBD2	.	TRBV11-1	TRBJ2-3
TGCAGCGTGTGGGGTAGCTCCTACGAGCAGTACTTC	CSVWGSSYEQYF	.	few	TRBV29-1	TRBJ2-7
TGTGCCAGCAGTGTGGGACAGGCCGCTGAGACCCAGTACTTC	CASSVGQAAETQYF	TRBD1	.	TRBV12-3/TRBV12-4	TRBJ2-5
TGTGCCGCGGGACAGAGCCGCACAGATACGCAGTATTTT	CAAGQSRTDTQYF	.	many	TRBV10-3	TRBJ2-3
TGTGCCATCAGTGACCCTAGCGGGAGGCTAAACAATGAGCAGTTCTTC	CAISDPSGRLNNEQFF	TRBD2	few	TRBV10-3	TRBJ2-1
TGTGCCATCAGTGAGCTGGGACTAGCGGGAGTTGAGACCCAGTACTTC	CAISELGLAGVETQYF	TRBD2	few	TRBV10-3	TRBJ2-5
TGTGCCAGCAGCTTAGACCGGGACAACCCCTACGAGCAGTACTTC	CASSLDRDNPYEQYF	.	many	TRBV7-6	TRBJ2-7
TGTGCCAGCAGTTACCTGAGGACTAGCGGGAACCTCTACGAGCAGTACTTC	CASSYLRTSGNLYEQYF	TRBD2	many	TRBV6-2/TRBV6-3	TRBJ2-7
TGTGCCAGCAGCTTATGGTCGCAGGGGCAGCCCAGGACTAGCGGGGAAACCTACGAGCAGTACTTC	CASSLWSQGQPRTSGETYEQYF	TRBD2	many	TRBV7-2	TRBJ2-7
TGTGCCAGCAGCGTAGATCTGAACAGCGGAAACACCATATATTTT	CASSVDLNSGNTIYF	.	few	TRBV9	TRBJ1-3
TGTGCCAGCACCCCCGGAGAGGTAACCTACGAGCAGTACTTC	CASTPGEVTYEQYF	.	once	TRBV7-6	TRBJ2-7